This entry lists 18 T cell receptor beta chains sequenced from one sample in a study of cytomegalovirus exposure and HLA in healthy donors. The PCR ran on 60 Vbeta and 13 Jbeta primers. The assay was immunoSEQ multiplex PCR, and TCRdb's table has in-frame clones only and misses some. This sample has approximately 100,000 clones; about three quarters occur once, and the top ten carry around an eighth. Sequences were obtained from PBMCs. These receptors were collected from a male donor in good health and CMV-seropositive.

The V gene is TRBV2, the J gene TRBJ2-7; D is uncertain. The CDR3 is 13 residues long. V dropped 7 bases and J dropped 0 bases, with 10 bases sitting between them. Germline loops: CDR1 SNHLY, CDR2 FYNNEI. The CDR3 DNA is TGTGCCAGCATGAAGTTTAGCTCCTACGAGCAGTACTTC. It is translated as CASMKFSSYEQYF.

V usage is TRBV10-3 and J usage is TRBJ2-7, with D tentatively TRBD2 (7 bases). The CDR3 loop spans 14 amino acids. Trimming took off 0 bases at V and 7 bases at J, with 13 bases between the two ends. Germline CDR1 reads ENHRY; CDR2 reads SYGVKD. The CDR3 region has the DNA TGTGCCATCAGTGAGTCGGGGGGGGCGAAAGAGCAGTACTTC. Translated, it gives CAISESGGAKEQYF.

This clone was seen once. The chain links TRBV30 to TRBJ1-2, with 12 bases aligning to TRBD1. V lost 0 bases to trimming and J lost 7 bases; unmatched junction nucleotides: 12. This CDR3 has 17 residues. CDR1 is GTSNPN and CDR2 is SVGIG in the germline V gene (reference sequence). CDR3 bases: TGTGCCTGGAGTGTATATTTTGGGACAGGGGGCGCGGGTGGCTACACCTTC. Its translation: CAWSVYFGTGGAGGYTF.

V usage is TRBV7-8 and J usage is TRBJ1-6; D might be TRBD1 (6 bases). Trimming took 0 bases from V and 10 from J, leaving 13 bases between them. Germline V gene sequence: CDR1 SGHVS, CDR2 FQNEAQ. CDR3 length equals 15 residues. For the CDR3, the DNA is TGTGCCAGCAGCTTAGCCGACAGGTTTACCTCACCCCTCCACTTT. It is translated as CASSLADRFTSPLHF.

V gene TRBV6-6 combines with J gene TRBJ2-6; a possible D gene is TRBD1 (6 bases). Deletions cut 7 bases from V and 3 bases from J, with 16 bases between. This CDR3 has 16 residues. CDR1 and CDR2 from the germline V gene are MNHNY and SVGAGI (reference sequence). In nucleotides, the CDR3 is TGTGCCAGCACTGGGACACAGGGATATGGGGCCAACGTCCTGACTTTC. It codes for CASTGTQGYGANVLTF.

A word on this clone: The same CDR3 also results from other DNA sequences found in this sample. The V call is TRBV10-3, the J call TRBJ2-5; D ambiguous. The CDR3 sequence is 11 residues long. V was shortened by 6 bases and J by 5 bases, with 7 bases between the two germline ends. Germline values: CDR1 ENHRY, CDR2 SYGVKD. DNA for the CDR3: TGTGCCATCAGGATCGGGGAGACCCAGTACTTC. Protein: CAIRIGETQYF.

This clone has a single count. The chain links TRBV5-6 to TRBJ2-3; D is possibly TRBD1 (6 bases). The CDR3 length is 17 residues. Germline V gene data show CDR1 as SGHDT and CDR2 as YYEEEE. The ends were cut back, 2 bases at V and 5 bases at J, with 21 bases in the middle. The chain's CDR3 is CASSFRANTGLGDTQYF. DNA for the CDR3: TGTGCCAGCAGCTTCCGCGCTAATACAGGGTTGGGAGATACGCAGTATTTT.

The chain carries TRBV2 and TRBJ2-1; the D gene is possibly TRBD2 (7 bases). From germline, CDR1 is SNHLY and CDR2 FYNNEI. V was trimmed by 5 bases and J by 10 bases, leaving 15 bases between them. This CDR3 spans 13 amino acids. As DNA, the CDR3 is TGTGCCAGCAGTCGGGGGGCGGGATCAGAGCAGTTCTTC. Translation: CASSRGAGSEQFF.

The rearrangement joins TRBV7-9 to TRBJ1-4; 8 bases are shared with TRBD1. Germline V gene sequence: CDR1 SEHNR, CDR2 FQNEAQ (reference sequence). V lost 5 bases and J lost 7; bases outside the gene matches: 9. This CDR3 has 15 residues. CDR3 sequence: CASSNIQGAGEKLFF. The CDR3 DNA is TGTGCCAGCAGCAACATCCAGGGGGCCGGTGAAAAACTGTTTTTT.

The chain uses TRBV10-3 and TRBJ2-2; TRBD1 matches at 7 bases. The V and J ends lost 10 bases and 6 bases, in that order; junction bases with no gene match: 14. CDR3 length: 15 amino acids. Germline lookup yields CDR1 ENHRY and CDR2 SYGVKD. CDR3 amino acids: CASRPTGRSAGELFF. CDR3 nucleotides: TGTGCCAGCCGGCCGACAGGGCGATCAGCCGGGGAGCTGTTTTTT.

This clone was detected a few times. The DNA for the CDR3 is TGTGCCAGCAGTGAAGACAGGGGGAATGAAAAACTGTTTTTT. Translating gives CASSEDRGNEKLFF. The chain uses TRBV25-1 and TRBJ1-4; TRBD1 matches 9 bases. In germline, CDR1 is MGHDK, CDR2 SYGVNS. This CDR3 region has 14 residues. V was pared by 2 bases and J by 5 bases, with 0 bases of the junction left unmatched. Full variable domain (missing parts from reference TRBV25-1 and TRBJ1-4): EADIYQTPRYLVIGTGKKITLECSQTMGHDKMYWYQQDPGMELHLIHYSYGVNSTEKGDLSSESTVSRIRTEHFPLTLESARPSHTSQYLCASSEDRGNEKLFFGSGTQLSVL.

The J gene is TRBJ1-1, the V gene TRBV12-5; 8 nucleotides align to TRBD1. Germline V gene data show CDR1 as LGHNT and CDR2 as FRNRAP. CDR3 size: 14 residues. V shed 5 bases, J shed 6 bases, and the junction held 8 bases outside the gene matches. Here the CDR3 DNA reads TGTGCTAGTGGTCCGCAGGGGGCTATTCCTGAAGCTTTCTTT. Residues: CASGPQGAIPEAFF.

The V and J genes are TRBV7-9 and TRBJ1-1; D remains ambiguous. CDR3 length: 13 residues. Germline loops: CDR1 SEHNR, CDR2 FQNEAQ (reference sequence). The germline V and J ends were trimmed by 3 bases and 5 bases, with 10 bases remaining between them. The CDR3 here is CASSFPGGTEAFF. The CDR3, as DNA: TGTGCCAGCAGCTTCCCGGGAGGGACTGAAGCTTTCTTT. Full variable domain (rest looked up from reference TRBV7-9 and TRBJ1-1): DTGVSQNPRHKITKRGQNVTFRCDPISEHNRLYWYRQTLGQGPEFLTYFQNEAQLEKSRLLSDRFSAERPKGSFSTLEIQRTEQGDSAMYLCASSFPGGTEAFFGQGTRLTVV.

CDR3 region: CASSLRDRGNGANVLTF. The DNA for the CDR3 is TGTGCCAGCAGCTTAAGGGACAGGGGGAACGGGGCCAACGTCCTGACTTTC. V gene TRBV7-3 combines with J gene TRBJ2-6, with TRBD1 identical over 11 bases. Germline V gene data show CDR1 as SGHTA and CDR2 as FQGTGA. This CDR3 has 17 amino acids. The V segment lost 1 base and the J segment 4 bases; nucleotides outside the gene matches: 3.

This sequence joins TRBV4-2 and TRBJ2-5; D remains ambiguous. The CDR3 extends over 14 amino acids. V was pared by 0 bases and J by 6 bases, with 11 bases between. The germline V gene has CDR1 LGHNA and CDR2 YNFKEQ. CDR3 sequence (DNA): TGTGCCAGCAGCCAAGATCTGCCGGTGAAGACCCAGTACTTC. This sequence encodes CASSQDLPVKTQYF.

This clone is classed as medium-sized (0.01 to 0.1%). The chain carries TRBV11-3 and TRBJ2-1; TRBD2 aligns across 8 bases. Germline-derived CDR1 and CDR2 are SGHNT and YENEEA. The CDR3 extends over 14 amino acids. V dropped 6 bases and J dropped 7; count of bases not matched to a gene: 8. Written as DNA, the CDR3 is TGTGCCAGCAGTCCCAGTGGACTAGCTAATGAGCAGTTCTTC. This codes for CASSPSGLANEQFF.

This rearrangement joins TRBV5-4 to TRBJ2-5; 7 bases line up with TRBD1. J gave up 5 bases and V 4 bases, and 14 bases lay outside the gene matches. From germline, CDR1 is SGHNT and CDR2 YYREEE (reference sequence). This CDR3 is built from 16 residues. CDR3 amino acids: CASSPDRDTSRETQYF. CDR3 bases: TGTGCCAGCAGCCCCGACAGGGATACGTCCAGGGAGACCCAGTACTTC.

This clone was seen a handful of times. The chain joins TRBV2 to TRBJ1-5, with a weak D call TRBD1 (6 bases). Per the germline V gene, CDR1 is SNHLY and CDR2 is FYNNEI. Trimming took off 7 bases at V and 0 bases at J, with 16 bases between the two ends. The CDR3 is 16 amino acids. The CDR3 loop is CASTLTGFYSNQPQHF. The CDR3 coding sequence is TGTGCCAGCACCCTAACAGGGTTCTATAGCAATCAGCCCCAGCATTTT. Together with reference TRBV2 and TRBJ1-5, the CDR3 gives the full variable domain: EPEVTQTPSHQVTQMGQEVILRCVPISNHLYFYWYRQILGQKVEFLVSFYNNEISEKSEIFDDQFSVERPDGSNFTLKIRSTKLEDSAMYFCASTLTGFYSNQPQHFGDGTRLSIL.